Below, 9 T cell receptor beta chains from the same sample are listed, as sequenced in a study of cytomegalovirus exposure and HLA in healthy donors. With 60 Vbeta and 13 Jbeta primers, the PCR was carried out. Clones were sequenced by immunoSEQ multiplex PCR, and TCRdb holds only the in-frame ones, with some missing. The sample contains around 300,000 clones, 72% of which appear only once. The specimen was PBMCs. The receptors were sampled from a female donor in good health and CMV-seronegative.

The chain carries TRBV27 and TRBJ2-3, with 15 positions matching TRBD2. Per the germline V gene, CDR1 is MNHEY and CDR2 is SMNVEV (reference sequence). This CDR3 is built from 18 residues. Trimming took 2 bases from V and 8 from J; bases not matched to a gene: 11. CDR3 protein: CASSLKVYGLAGGSTQYF. In DNA, the CDR3 is TGTGCCAGCAGTTTAAAGGTTTACGGACTAGCGGGAGGGTCTACGCAGTATTTT.

The V and J genes are TRBV6-5 and TRBJ2-7; 12 bases are a match to TRBD1. The V segment lost 5 bases and the J segment 6 bases; nucleotides outside the gene matches: 2. This CDR3 has 13 amino acids. CDR1 and CDR2 from the germline V gene are MNHEY and SVGAGI. CDR3 loop: CASSGTGGGEQYF. CDR3 DNA sequence: TGTGCCAGCAGTGGGACAGGGGGCGGCGAGCAGTACTTC.

This rearrangement joins TRBV13 to TRBJ2-1; 9 bases align to TRBD2. The CDR3 extends over 16 amino acids. Germline loops: CDR1 PRHDT, CDR2 FYEKMQ (reference sequence). After removal of 7 bases from V and 6 bases from J, the junction contained 13 bases not matched to a gene. The CDR3 here is CASKGSRLAGFNEQFF. CDR3 coding DNA: TGTGCCAGCAAGGGTAGTCGCCTAGCGGGATTCAATGAGCAGTTCTTC.

This clone occurred a few times. The chain joins TRBV14 to TRBJ2-7; tentative D call: TRBD1 (6 bases). Germline assignment: CDR1 SGHDN and CDR2 FVKESK. The CDR3 is 14 residues long. The germline V and J ends were trimmed by 8 bases and 3 bases, with 17 bases remaining between them. This CDR3 reads CASAPRDTSYEQYF. In nucleotides, the CDR3 is TGTGCCAGCGCCCCCCGGGACACGAGCTACGAGCAGTACTTC.

The genes are TRBV6-5 and TRBJ1-4, with D maybe TRBD1 (6 bases). The germline gives CDR1 MNHEY, CDR2 SVGAGI. The CDR3 contains 14 residues. V lost 6 bases and J lost 5, with 13 bases in between. The CDR3 DNA reads as TGTGCCAGCAGCCCTGGCAGGGGAAATGAAAAACTGTTTTTT. Amino acids: CASSPGRGNEKLFF.

The rearrangement links TRBV5-6 to TRBJ2-1; 11 bases fit TRBD2. With V trimmed by 0 bases and J by 8 bases, 7 bases remained unmatched. CDR3 length: 16 amino acids. Germline V gene lookup returns CDR1 SGHDT and CDR2 YYEEEE. The CDR3 DNA follows: TGTGCCAGCAGCTTGGGATTTAGCGGGAGGGCCGATGAGCAGTTCTTC. Translated, it gives CASSLGFSGRADEQFF. The full variable domain, rest sourced from reference TRBV5-6 and TRBJ2-1, is DAGVTQSPTHLIKTRGQQVTLRCSPKSGHDTVSWYQQALGQGPQFIFQYYEEEERQRGNFPDRFSGHQFPNYSSELNVNALLLGDSALYLCASSLGFSGRADEQFFGPGTRLTVL.

This chain uses TRBV2 with TRBJ2-1; perhaps TRBD1 as D (5 bases). CDR3 length: 13 amino acids. V was trimmed by 7 bases and J by 0 bases, leaving 7 bases between them. Germline V gene sequence: CDR1 SNHLY, CDR2 FYNNEI. CDR3 loop: CASNQGSYNEQFF. CDR3 nucleotides: TGTGCCAGCAATCAGGGCTCCTACAATGAGCAGTTCTTC.

The chain carries TRBV11-2 and TRBJ1-4; 7 bases align to TRBD1. Germline V lookup: CDR1 SGHAT, CDR2 FQNNGV. The CDR3 sequence is 15 residues long. J was trimmed by 4 bases and V by 5 bases; bases with no gene match: 7. Here the CDR3 reads CASSRDRVGNEKLFF. For the CDR3, the DNA is TGTGCCAGCAGCCGTGACAGGGTTGGTAATGAAAAACTGTTTTTT.

The V and J genes are TRBV5-1 and TRBJ2-5; 9 nucleotides agree with TRBD2. In germline, CDR1 is SGHRS, CDR2 YFSETQ. The V gene end was trimmed by 7 bases and the J gene end by 4 bases; junction bases not matched to a gene: 8. The CDR3 sequence is 14 residues long. CDR3 amino acids: CASEGGRAGETQYF. CDR3 coding DNA: TGCGCCAGCGAAGGCGGGAGGGCAGGAGAGACCCAGTACTTC.